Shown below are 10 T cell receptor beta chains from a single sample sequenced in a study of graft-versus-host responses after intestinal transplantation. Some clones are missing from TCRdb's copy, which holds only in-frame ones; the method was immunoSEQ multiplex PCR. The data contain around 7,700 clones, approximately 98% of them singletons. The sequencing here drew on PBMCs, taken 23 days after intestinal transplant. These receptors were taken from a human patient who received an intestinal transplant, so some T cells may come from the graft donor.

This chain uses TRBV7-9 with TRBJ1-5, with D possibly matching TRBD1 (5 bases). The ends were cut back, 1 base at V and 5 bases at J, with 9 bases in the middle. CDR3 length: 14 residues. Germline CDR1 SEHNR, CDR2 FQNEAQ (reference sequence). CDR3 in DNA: TGTGCCAGCAGCTTAGGACAGAGCTATCAGCCCCAGCATTTT. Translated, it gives CASSLGQSYQPQHF.

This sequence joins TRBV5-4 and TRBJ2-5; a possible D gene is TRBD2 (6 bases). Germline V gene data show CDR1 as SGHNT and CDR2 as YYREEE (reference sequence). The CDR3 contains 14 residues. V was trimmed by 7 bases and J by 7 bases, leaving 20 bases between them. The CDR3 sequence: CASRRLGTEGTQYF. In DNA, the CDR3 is TGTGCCAGCCGGCGTTTGGGGACGGAGGGGACCCAGTACTTC.

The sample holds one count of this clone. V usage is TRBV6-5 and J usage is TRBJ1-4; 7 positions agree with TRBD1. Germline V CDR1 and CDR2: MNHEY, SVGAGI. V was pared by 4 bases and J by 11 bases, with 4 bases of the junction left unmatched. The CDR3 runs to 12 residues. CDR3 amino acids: CASSFDRDKLFF. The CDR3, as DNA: TGTGCCAGCAGTTTCGACAGGGACAAACTGTTTTTT.

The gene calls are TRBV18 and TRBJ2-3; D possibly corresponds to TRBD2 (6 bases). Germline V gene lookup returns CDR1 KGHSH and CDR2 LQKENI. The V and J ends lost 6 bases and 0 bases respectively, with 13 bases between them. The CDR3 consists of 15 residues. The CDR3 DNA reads TGTGCCAGCTCCCCTCCGGGGACTAGCACAGATACGCAGTATTTT. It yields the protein CASSPPGTSTDTQYF.

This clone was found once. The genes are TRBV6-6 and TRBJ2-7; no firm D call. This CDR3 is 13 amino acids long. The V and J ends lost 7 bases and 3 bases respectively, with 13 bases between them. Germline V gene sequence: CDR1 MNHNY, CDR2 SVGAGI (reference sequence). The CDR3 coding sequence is TGTGCCAGCAAAATCACCGGGTACTACGAGCAGTACTTC. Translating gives CASKITGYYEQYF.

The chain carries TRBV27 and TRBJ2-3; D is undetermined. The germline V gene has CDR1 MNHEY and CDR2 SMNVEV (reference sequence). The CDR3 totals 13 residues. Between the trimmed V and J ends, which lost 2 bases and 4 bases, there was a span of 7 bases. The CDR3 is CASSLGWADTQYF. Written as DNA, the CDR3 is TGTGCCAGCAGTTTAGGTTGGGCAGATACGCAGTATTTT.

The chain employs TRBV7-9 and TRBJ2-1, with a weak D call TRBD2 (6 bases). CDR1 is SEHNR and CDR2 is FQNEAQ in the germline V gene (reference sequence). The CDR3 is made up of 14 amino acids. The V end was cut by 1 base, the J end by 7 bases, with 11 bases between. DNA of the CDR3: TGTGCCAGCAGCTTAGGGGCGGGGAATAATGAGCAGTTCTTC. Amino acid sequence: CASSLGAGNNEQFF.

The CDR3 DNA is TGTGCCATCAACGTACAGGGGCCTAGCTCTGGGGCCAACGTCCTGACTTTC. Translating gives CAINVQGPSSGANVLTF. The rearrangement joins TRBV10-3 to TRBJ2-6; 7 bases are a match to TRBD1. The CDR3 sequence is 17 residues long. Germline V lookup: CDR1 ENHRY, CDR2 SYGVKD. Unmatched junction bases numbered 9, after V lost 7 bases and J lost 0 bases.

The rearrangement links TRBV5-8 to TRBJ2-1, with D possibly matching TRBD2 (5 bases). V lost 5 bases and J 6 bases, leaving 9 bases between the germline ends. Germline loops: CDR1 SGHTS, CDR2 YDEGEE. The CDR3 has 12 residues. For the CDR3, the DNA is TGTGCCAGCAGTATTCGGGGCAATGAGCAGTTCTTC. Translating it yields CASSIRGNEQFF.

CDR3 nucleotides: TGCAGCGTTATCGAGGAAAACTATGGCTACACCTTC. It encodes CSVIEENYGYTF. This chain links TRBV29-1 with TRBJ1-2; D call uncertain. This CDR3 is built from 12 residues. CDR1 and CDR2 (germline): SQVTM, ANQGSEA. Trimming stripped 5 bases from V and 2 bases from J, with 9 bases between.